The 5 T cell receptor beta chains presented below share a single source sample, sequenced in a study of regulatory T cells in long-lasting Graves disease. Time point reported: newly diagnosed GD, antithyroid drugs for less than 3 months. RNA isolated from PBMCs was used to make the TCR library. Sequencing libraries for TCR beta were prepared with iRepertoire HTBI primers and Arm-PCR of CDR3 regions. TCRdb ran MiXCR on the multiplex PCR reads and lists one entry per CDR3 protein. The repertoire holds about 540,000 distinct CDR3 sequences, with about 13% as singletons. These sequences were also reported in another study, on T cells in Graves' hyperthyroidism and ophthalmopathy.

The sample here was peripheral blood mononuclear cells (PBMCs), taken at new diagnosis, from a patient treated with antithyroid drugs. Source of these receptors: a man aged 30-40 years with Graves disease.

This clonotype has more than one count but fewer than ten. The chain employs TRBV28 and TRBJ2-1; 7 bases agree with TRBD1. After removal of 4 bases from V and 0 bases from J, the junction contained 12 bases not matched to a gene. The CDR3 is 18 amino acids. The germline CDR1 and CDR2 sequences are MDHEN and SYDVKM. This CDR3 is CASSSQDRPKGSYNEQFF. The CDR3 bases are TGTGCCAGCAGTTCGCAGGACAGGCCCAAGGGCTCCTACAATGAGCAGTTCTTC.

This clonotype came up a few times. The chain links TRBV20-1 to TRBJ2-5; D is undetermined. The CDR3 runs to 14 residues. The V and J ends lost 0 bases and 4 bases respectively, with 12 bases between them. The germline CDR1 and CDR2 sequences are DFQATT and SNEGSKA (reference sequence). The CDR3 region is CSARDPLVRETQYF. In DNA, the CDR3 is TGCAGTGCTAGAGATCCCCTAGTCAGAGAGACCCAGTACTTC.

This chain joins TRBV30 and TRBJ2-7; TRBD2 agrees at 12 bases. Trimming at V came to 2 bases and at J to 5 bases, leaving 13 bases not matched to a gene. The germline gives CDR1 GTSNPN, CDR2 SVGIG (reference sequence). The CDR3 covers 17 residues. As DNA, the CDR3 is TGTGCCTGGAGTTTCTGGACTAGCGGGATGTTAAGGGACGAGCAGTACTTC. Translating gives CAWSFWTSGMLRDEQYF.

This clonotype has ten or more counts. The rearrangement joins TRBV24-1 to TRBJ2-3, with D unresolved. Trimming cost V 4 bases and J 4 bases, with 11 bases left between them. The CDR3 totals 14 residues. Germline-derived CDR1 and CDR2 are KGHDR and SFDVKD. CDR3 DNA: TGTGCCACCAGTGACCAAGACTCCGCAGATACGCAGTATTTT. This gives the protein CATSDQDSADTQYF.

The chain recombines TRBV3-1 with TRBJ1-1, with 9 bases aligning to TRBD1. CDR3 length: 14 amino acids. The J segment lost 8 bases and the V segment lost 6 bases, leaving 10 bases of the junction unmatched. CDR1 LGHDT and CDR2 YNNKEL come from the germline V gene (reference sequence). CDR3 sequence reads: CASRGQGMAGEAFF. The CDR3 nucleotides read TGTGCCAGCAGGGGACAGGGTATGGCCGGCGAAGCTTTCTTT.